This T cell receptor beta chain emerged from a study of molecular identifiers for immune sequencing clone quantification. Across the whole study: Split five ways in replicates, RNA from roughly 20,000 or 100,000 naive CD8 cells had four portions sequenced. Notes on the study in general: Detectable among some 1 million naive cells, according to reports, was Jurkat TCR RNA spiked in from one cell.

A single record per CDR3 protein comes from TCRdb applying MiXCR to the PCR reads. The table includes 85,000 to 100,000 distinct CDR3 sequences, around 20% detected once. In this sample, this clonotype turned up many times. The antigen is undetermined. This CDR3 is built from 13 residues. With 5 bases removed from V and 2 bases from J, the gap between germline ends came to 10 bases. CDR1 MDHEN and CDR2 SYDVKM come from the germline V gene. V usage is TRBV28 and J usage is TRBJ2-7; D call uncertain. This clonotype was obtained from a human donor in good health. Some libraries in this study had Jurkat cell RNA spiked in. Specimen: naive CD8+ T cells from blood, with Jurkat cell RNA spiked in. Specified subset: FACS-sorted CD8+CD4-CCR7+CD45RA+ naive T cells. The CDR3 region is CASSPPPAYEQYF. CDR3 DNA: TGTGCCAGCAGTCCTCCCCCGGCCTACGAGCAGTACTTC.